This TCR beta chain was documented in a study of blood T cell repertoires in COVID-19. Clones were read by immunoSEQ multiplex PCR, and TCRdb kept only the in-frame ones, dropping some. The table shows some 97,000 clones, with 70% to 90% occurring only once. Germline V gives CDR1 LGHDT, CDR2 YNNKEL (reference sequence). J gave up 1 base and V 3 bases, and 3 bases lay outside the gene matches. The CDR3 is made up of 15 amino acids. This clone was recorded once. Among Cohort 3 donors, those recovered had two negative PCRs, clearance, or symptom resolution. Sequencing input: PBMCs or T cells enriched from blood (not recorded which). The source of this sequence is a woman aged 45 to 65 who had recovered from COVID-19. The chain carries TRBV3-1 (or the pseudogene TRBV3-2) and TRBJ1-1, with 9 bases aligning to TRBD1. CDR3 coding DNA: TGTGCCAGCAGCCATTCGGACAGGGGGAACACTGAAGCTTTCTTT. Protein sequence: CASSHSDRGNTEAFF.